What follows are 13 T cell receptor beta chains derived from one specimen sequenced in a study of cytomegalovirus exposure and HLA in healthy donors. Clones were read by immunoSEQ multiplex PCR, and TCRdb kept only the in-frame ones, dropping some. The profile covers fewer than 300,000 clones, with around 89% appearing a single time and approximately 0.88% taken by the ten largest. Input material: PBMCs. The receptor set was obtained from a woman under 30 in good health and CMV-seronegative.

This chain links TRBV9 with TRBJ2-5; D perhaps matches TRBD2 (5 bases). This CDR3 spans 15 amino acids. The V gene's germline CDR1 is SGDLS and CDR2 YYNGEE. V was clipped by 4 bases and J by 5 bases, with 18 bases between them. This CDR3 reads CASSPSTSPGETQYF. In nucleotides, the CDR3 is TGTGCCAGCAGCCCCTCGACTTCTCCGGGGGAGACCCAGTACTTC.

This clone was counted a few times. This sample includes further DNA sequences coding for the same CDR3. This sequence joins TRBV27 and TRBJ1-5; 7 nucleotides line up with TRBD1. The J segment lost 2 bases and the V segment lost 5 bases, leaving 3 bases of the junction unmatched. The CDR3 loop spans 14 amino acids. Germline V gene sequence: CDR1 MNHEY, CDR2 SMNVEV (reference sequence). The DNA of the CDR3 is TGTGCCAGCAGTCTCACAGGGGGCAATCAGCCCCAGCATTTT. Translating gives CASSLTGGNQPQHF.

The V gene is TRBV5-1, the J gene TRBJ2-3; TRBD2 matches 10 bases. Germline CDR1 and CDR2: SGHRS and YFSETQ. The trim removed 0 bases at V and 9 bases at J, leaving 7 bases unmatched. The CDR3 covers 15 residues. CDR3 nucleotides: TGCGCCAGCAGCTTGGGGGCTAGCGGGAGTGAGACGCAGTATTTT. Its translation: CASSLGASGSETQYF.

The gene calls are TRBV27 and TRBJ2-7; 9 positions agree with TRBD1. The V gene's germline CDR1 is MNHEY and CDR2 SMNVEV (reference sequence). CDR3 length: 14 amino acids. Losses at the gene ends were 6 bases for V and 4 bases for J; bases not matched to a gene: 7. CDR3: CASRGDREFYEQYF. The CDR3 coding sequence is TGTGCCAGCAGGGGGGACAGGGAATTTTACGAGCAGTACTTC.

The chain has TRBV29-1 and TRBJ1-1, with TRBD1 identical over 9 bases. The CDR3 is 15 amino acids. The J segment lost 9 bases and the V segment lost 1 base, leaving 12 bases of the junction unmatched. Germline values: CDR1 SQVTM, CDR2 ANQGSEA. This CDR3 is CSVEARGQGSVKAFF. As DNA, the CDR3 is TGCAGCGTTGAAGCAAGGGGACAGGGTTCCGTCAAAGCTTTCTTT. The full variable domain, its missing parts supplied by reference TRBV29-1 and TRBJ1-1, is SAVISQKPSRDICQRGTSLTIQCQVDSQVTMMFWYRQQPGQSLTLIATANQGSEATYESGFVIDKFPISRPNLTFSTLTVSNMSPEDSSIYLCSVEARGQGSVKAFFGQGTRLTVV.

The chain couples TRBV7-2 to TRBJ2-6; D gene uncertain. V shed 3 bases and J shed 4 bases, with 13 bases lying between them. Germline CDR1 is SGHTA and CDR2 is FQGNSA. This CDR3 is 16 amino acids long. The CDR3 DNA sequence: TGTGCCAGCAGCTTGGGCCCTCTCTCCGGGGCCAACGTCCTGACTTTC. This encodes CASSLGPLSGANVLTF.

The genes are TRBV28 and TRBJ1-5; D may be TRBD1 (5 bases). CDR3 length: 13 residues. Trimming left V 6 bases short and J 5 bases short, with 11 bases between. CDR1 and CDR2 (germline): MDHEN, SYDVKM. The CDR3 sequence is CASSIRVYQPQHF. In DNA, the CDR3 is TGTGCCAGCAGCATCAGGGTCTATCAGCCCCAGCATTTT.

The CDR3 DNA reads TGTGCTAGTAGGACTAGCGGGAGCAACGAGCAGTACTTC. It encodes CASRTSGSNEQYF. The chain recombines TRBV12-5 with TRBJ2-7; 13 bases are shared with TRBD2. V shed 8 bases, J shed 5 bases, and the junction held 3 bases outside the gene matches. Germline V gene sequence: CDR1 LGHNT, CDR2 FRNRAP. The CDR3 runs to 13 residues.

The chain couples TRBV13 to TRBJ2-1; 7 bases are shared with TRBD2. Trimming took 5 bases from V and 10 from J; bases not matched to a gene: 5. The length of the CDR3 is 12 residues. Germline CDR1 and CDR2: PRHDT and FYEKMQ (reference sequence). CDR3 protein: CASSPPRGEQFF. The CDR3 nucleotides are TGTGCCAGCAGCCCTCCGCGGGGGGAGCAGTTCTTC.

The chain links TRBV9 to TRBJ2-3; 13 nucleotides match TRBD2. From germline, CDR1 is SGDLS and CDR2 YYNGEE. The CDR3 has 19 amino acids. Trimming took 0 bases from V and 1 from J; bases not matched to a gene: 8. Here the CDR3 reads CASSVVPHGLAGGTDTQYF. CDR3 nucleotides: TGTGCCAGCAGCGTAGTCCCCCATGGACTAGCGGGGGGCACAGATACGCAGTATTTT.

This rearrangement joins TRBV6-5 to TRBJ1-4; 7 bases line up with TRBD1. CDR3 length: 15 amino acids. Germline-derived CDR1 and CDR2 are MNHEY and SVGAGI. V was clipped by 6 bases and J by 3 bases; unmatched bases: 7. The CDR3 reads CASSRKGQPNEKLFF. CDR3 nucleotides: TGTGCCAGCAGCAGAAAGGGACAGCCTAATGAAAAACTGTTTTTT.

This clone appeared a single time. The chain couples TRBV27 to TRBJ1-1; 7 bases agree with TRBD1. From germline, CDR1 is MNHEY and CDR2 SMNVEV (reference sequence). The CDR3 is made up of 13 amino acids. The trim removed 6 bases at V and 1 base at J, leaving 2 bases unmatched. CDR3 nucleotides: TGTGCCAGCAGCAACAGGGGGAACACTGAAGCTTTCTTT. This codes for CASSNRGNTEAFF.

The chain is built from TRBV5-1 and TRBJ2-7, with 10 bases fitting TRBD2. From germline, CDR1 is SGHRS and CDR2 YFSETQ. CDR3 length equals 17 residues. Trimming took 1 base from V and 1 from J; bases not matched to a gene: 8. CDR3 coding DNA: TGCGCCAGCAGCTTGAGGGTAGCGGGAGGACTTTCCTACGAGCAGTACTTC. Its protein is CASSLRVAGGLSYEQYF.